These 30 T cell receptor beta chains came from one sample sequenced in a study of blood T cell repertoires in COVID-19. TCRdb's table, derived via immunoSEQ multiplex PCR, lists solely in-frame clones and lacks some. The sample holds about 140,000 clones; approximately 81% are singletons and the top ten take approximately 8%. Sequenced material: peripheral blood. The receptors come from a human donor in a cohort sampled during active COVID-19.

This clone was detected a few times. This CDR3 is CASSPRTGGATGELFF. Written as DNA, the CDR3 is TGTGCCAGCTCACCCAGGACAGGGGGCGCGACCGGGGAGCTGTTTTTT. The chain employs TRBV18 and TRBJ2-2, with TRBD1 identical over 11 bases. V lost 3 bases and J lost 5; bases outside the gene matches: 5. The CDR3 length is 16 residues. The germline V gene encodes CDR1 KGHSH and CDR2 LQKENI. Together with reference TRBV18 and TRBJ2-2, the CDR3 gives the full variable domain: NAGVMQNPRHLVRRRGQEARLRCSPMKGHSHVYWYRQLPEEGLKFMVYLQKENIIDESGMPKERFSAEFPKEGPSILRIQQVVRGDSAAYFCASSPRTGGATGELFFGEGSRLTVL.

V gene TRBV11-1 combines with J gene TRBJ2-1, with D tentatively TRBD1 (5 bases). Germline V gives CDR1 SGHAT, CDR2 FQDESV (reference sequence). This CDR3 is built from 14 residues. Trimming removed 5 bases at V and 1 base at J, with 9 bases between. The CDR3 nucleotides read TGTGCCAGCAGCCAAGGACAATCCTACAATGAGCAGTTCTTC. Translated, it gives CASSQGQSYNEQFF.

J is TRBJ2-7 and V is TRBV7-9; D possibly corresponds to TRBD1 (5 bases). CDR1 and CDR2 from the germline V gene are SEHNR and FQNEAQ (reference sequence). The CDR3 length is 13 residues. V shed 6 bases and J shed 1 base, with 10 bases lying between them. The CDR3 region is CASRPGASYEQYF. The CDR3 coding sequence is TGTGCCAGCAGACCTGGGGCTTCCTACGAGCAGTACTTC.

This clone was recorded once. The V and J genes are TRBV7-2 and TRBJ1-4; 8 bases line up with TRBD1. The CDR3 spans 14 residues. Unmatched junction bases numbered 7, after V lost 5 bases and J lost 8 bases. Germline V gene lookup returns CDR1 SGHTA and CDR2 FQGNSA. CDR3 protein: CASSPRTGWEKLFF. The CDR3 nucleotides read TGTGCCAGCAGCCCGAGGACAGGGTGGGAAAAACTGTTTTTT.

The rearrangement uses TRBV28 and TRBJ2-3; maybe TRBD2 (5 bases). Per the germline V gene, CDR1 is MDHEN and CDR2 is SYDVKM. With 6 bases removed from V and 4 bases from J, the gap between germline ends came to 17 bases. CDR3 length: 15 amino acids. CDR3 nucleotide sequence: TGTGCCAGCAGACCCCGGCCTCGGCGGGCAGATACGCAGTATTTT. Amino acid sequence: CASRPRPRRADTQYF.

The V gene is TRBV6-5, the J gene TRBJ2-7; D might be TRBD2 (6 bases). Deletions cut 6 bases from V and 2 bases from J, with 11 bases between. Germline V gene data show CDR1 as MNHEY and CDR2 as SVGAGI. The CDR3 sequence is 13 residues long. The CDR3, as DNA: TGTGCCAGCAGGAGACTAGGACCCTACGAGCAGTACTTC. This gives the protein CASRRLGPYEQYF.

The CDR3 here is CASSVGPASGGGNEQFF. The CDR3, as DNA: TGTGCCAGCAGCGTAGGGCCTGCTAGCGGAGGTGGGAATGAGCAGTTCTTC. The rearrangement uses TRBV9 and TRBJ2-1; 7 bases are shared with TRBD2. From germline, CDR1 is SGDLS and CDR2 YYNGEE. The CDR3 consists of 17 residues. The junction had 13 bases not matched to a gene; V was cut back by 0 bases and J by 7 bases.

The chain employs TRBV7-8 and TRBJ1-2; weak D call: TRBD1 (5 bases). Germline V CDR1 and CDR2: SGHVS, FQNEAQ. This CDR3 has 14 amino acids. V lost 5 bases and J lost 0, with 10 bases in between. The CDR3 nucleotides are TGTGCCAGCAGCAGCCAACAGGCTAACTATGGCTACACCTTC. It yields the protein CASSSQQANYGYTF.

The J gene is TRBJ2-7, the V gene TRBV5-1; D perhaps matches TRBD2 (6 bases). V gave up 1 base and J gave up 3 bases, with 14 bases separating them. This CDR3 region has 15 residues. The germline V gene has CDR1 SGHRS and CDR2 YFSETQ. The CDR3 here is CASSLILREDYEQYF. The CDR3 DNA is TGCGCCAGCAGCTTGATCTTAAGGGAGGACTACGAGCAGTACTTC.

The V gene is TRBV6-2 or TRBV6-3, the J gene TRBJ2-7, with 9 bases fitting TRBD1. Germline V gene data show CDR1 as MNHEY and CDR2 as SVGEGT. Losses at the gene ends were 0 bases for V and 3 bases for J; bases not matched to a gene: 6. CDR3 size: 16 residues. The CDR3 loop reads CASSYSAGQGGYEQYF. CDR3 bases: TGTGCCAGCAGTTACTCGGCGGGACAGGGTGGCTACGAGCAGTACTTC.

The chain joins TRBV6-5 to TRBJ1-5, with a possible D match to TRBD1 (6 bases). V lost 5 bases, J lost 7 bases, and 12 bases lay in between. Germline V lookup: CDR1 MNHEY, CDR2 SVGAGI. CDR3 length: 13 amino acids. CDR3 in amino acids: CASSPDRFQPQHF. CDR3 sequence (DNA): TGTGCCAGCAGTCCAGACAGGTTCCAGCCCCAGCATTTT.

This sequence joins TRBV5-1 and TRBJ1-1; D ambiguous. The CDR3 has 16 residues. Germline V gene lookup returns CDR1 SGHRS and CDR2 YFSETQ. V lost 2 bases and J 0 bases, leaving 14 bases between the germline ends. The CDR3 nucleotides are TGCGCCAGCAGCTTTGCCTCCGGGAGTCTGAACACTGAAGCTTTCTTT. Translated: CASSFASGSLNTEAFF.

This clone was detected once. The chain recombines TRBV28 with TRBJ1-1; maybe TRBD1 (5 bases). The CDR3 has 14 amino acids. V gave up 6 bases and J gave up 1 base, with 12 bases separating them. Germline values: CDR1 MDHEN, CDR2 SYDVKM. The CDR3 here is CASSTGTGNTEAFF. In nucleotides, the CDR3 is TGTGCCAGCAGCACCGGCACAGGGAACACTGAAGCTTTCTTT.

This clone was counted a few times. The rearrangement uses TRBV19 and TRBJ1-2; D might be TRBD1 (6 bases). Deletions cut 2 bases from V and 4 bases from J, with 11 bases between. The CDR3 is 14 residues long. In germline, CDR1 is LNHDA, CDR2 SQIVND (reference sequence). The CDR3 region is CASSIRTASYGYTF. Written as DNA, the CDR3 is TGTGCCAGTAGTATAAGGACAGCAAGCTATGGCTACACCTTC.

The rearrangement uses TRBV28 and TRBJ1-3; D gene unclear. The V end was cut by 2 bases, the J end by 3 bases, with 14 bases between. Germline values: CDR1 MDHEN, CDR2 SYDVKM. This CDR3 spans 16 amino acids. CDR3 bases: TGTGCCAGCAGTTTAGCTCTGGGAGTTAATGGAAACACCATATATTTT. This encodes CASSLALGVNGNTIYF.

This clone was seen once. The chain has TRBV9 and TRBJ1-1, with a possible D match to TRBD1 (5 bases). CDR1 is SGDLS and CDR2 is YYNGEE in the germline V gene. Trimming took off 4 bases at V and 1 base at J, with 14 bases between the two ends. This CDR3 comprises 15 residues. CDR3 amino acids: CASSPGDARNTEAFF. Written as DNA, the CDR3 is TGTGCCAGCAGCCCGGGGGACGCACGGAACACTGAAGCTTTCTTT.

CDR3 region: CASSLARSGNTIYF. CDR3 sequence (DNA): TGTGCCAGCAGCTTGGCCAGGTCTGGAAACACCATATATTTT. The chain uses TRBV5-5 and TRBJ1-3; D remains unclear. V was shortened by 0 bases and J by 1 base, with 5 bases between the two germline ends. CDR3 size: 14 residues. From germline, CDR1 is SGHKS and CDR2 YYEKEE (reference sequence).

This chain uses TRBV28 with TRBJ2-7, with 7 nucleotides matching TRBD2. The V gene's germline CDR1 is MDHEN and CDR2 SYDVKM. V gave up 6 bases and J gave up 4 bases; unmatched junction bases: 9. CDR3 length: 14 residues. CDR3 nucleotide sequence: TGTGCCAGCAGGCCCGGGGGGAAAATTTACGAGCAGTACTTC. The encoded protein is CASRPGGKIYEQYF.

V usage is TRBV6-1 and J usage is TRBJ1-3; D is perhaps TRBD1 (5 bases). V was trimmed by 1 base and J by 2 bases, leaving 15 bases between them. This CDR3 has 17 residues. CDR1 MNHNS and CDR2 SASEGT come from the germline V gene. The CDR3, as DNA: TGTGCCAGCAGTGAAGTTTTTCGGCAGGGCCCTGGAAACACCATATATTTT. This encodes CASSEVFRQGPGNTIYF.

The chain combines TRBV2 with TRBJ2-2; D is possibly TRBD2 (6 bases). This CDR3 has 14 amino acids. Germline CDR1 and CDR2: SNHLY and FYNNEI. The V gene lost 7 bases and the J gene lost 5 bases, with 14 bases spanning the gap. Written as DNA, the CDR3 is TGTGCCAGCAAACGGGAGCCGGGGACCGGGGAGCTGTTTTTT. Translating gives CASKREPGTGELFF.

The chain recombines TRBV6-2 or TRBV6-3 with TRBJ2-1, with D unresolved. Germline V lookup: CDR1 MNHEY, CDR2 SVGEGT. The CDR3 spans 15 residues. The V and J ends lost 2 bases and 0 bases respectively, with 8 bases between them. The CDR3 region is CASSYLGPSYNEQFF. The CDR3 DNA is TGTGCCAGCAGTTACCTGGGCCCCTCCTACAATGAGCAGTTCTTC.

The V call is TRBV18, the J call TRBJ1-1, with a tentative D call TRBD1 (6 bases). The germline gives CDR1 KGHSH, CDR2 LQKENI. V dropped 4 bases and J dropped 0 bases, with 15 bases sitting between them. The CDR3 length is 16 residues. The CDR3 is CASSRPPTGMNTEAFF. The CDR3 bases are TGTGCCAGCTCACGACCCCCAACAGGGATGAACACTGAAGCTTTCTTT.

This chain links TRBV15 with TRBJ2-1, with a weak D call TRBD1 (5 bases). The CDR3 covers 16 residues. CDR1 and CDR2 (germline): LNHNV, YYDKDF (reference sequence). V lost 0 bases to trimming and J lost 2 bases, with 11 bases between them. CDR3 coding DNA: TGTGCCACCAGCAGAGATGGGGCACTACCCTACAATGAGCAGTTCTTC. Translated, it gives CATSRDGALPYNEQFF.

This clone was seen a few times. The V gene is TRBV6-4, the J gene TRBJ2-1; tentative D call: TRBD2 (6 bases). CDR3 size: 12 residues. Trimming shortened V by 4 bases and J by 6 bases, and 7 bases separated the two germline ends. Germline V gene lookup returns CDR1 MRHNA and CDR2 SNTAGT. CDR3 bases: TGTGCCAGCAGTGGGACTACCAATGAGCAGTTCTTC. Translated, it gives CASSGTTNEQFF.

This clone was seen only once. The CDR3 nucleotides are TGTGCCAGCAGCCCCCGAAGGACAGGGGTCAATGAGCAGTTCTTC. It translates to CASSPRRTGVNEQFF. The J gene is TRBJ2-1, the V gene TRBV7-9; 9 nucleotides agree with TRBD1. The CDR3 extends over 15 amino acids. CDR1 and CDR2 from the germline V gene are SEHNR and FQNEAQ (reference sequence). V lost 5 bases to trimming and J lost 6 bases; unmatched junction nucleotides: 8.

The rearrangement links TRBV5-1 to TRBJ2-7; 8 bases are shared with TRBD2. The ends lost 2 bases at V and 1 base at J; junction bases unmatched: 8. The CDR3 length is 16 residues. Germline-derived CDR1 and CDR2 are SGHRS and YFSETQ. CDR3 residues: CASSFESGRRSYEQYF. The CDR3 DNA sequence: TGCGCCAGCAGCTTCGAGAGCGGGAGAAGATCCTACGAGCAGTACTTC.

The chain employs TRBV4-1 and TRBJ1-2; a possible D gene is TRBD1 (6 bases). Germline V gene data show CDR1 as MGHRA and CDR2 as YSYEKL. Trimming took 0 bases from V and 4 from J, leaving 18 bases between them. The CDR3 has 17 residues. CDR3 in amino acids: CASSQDQNLQGSYGYTF. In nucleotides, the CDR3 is TGCGCCAGCAGCCAAGATCAGAATTTACAGGGTTCCTATGGCTACACCTTC.

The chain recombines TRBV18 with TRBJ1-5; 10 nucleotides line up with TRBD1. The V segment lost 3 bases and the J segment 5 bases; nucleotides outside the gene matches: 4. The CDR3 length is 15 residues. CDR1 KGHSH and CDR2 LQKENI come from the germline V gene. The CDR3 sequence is CASSPDRGEDQPQHF. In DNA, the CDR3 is TGTGCCAGCTCACCGGACAGGGGGGAAGATCAGCCCCAGCATTTT.

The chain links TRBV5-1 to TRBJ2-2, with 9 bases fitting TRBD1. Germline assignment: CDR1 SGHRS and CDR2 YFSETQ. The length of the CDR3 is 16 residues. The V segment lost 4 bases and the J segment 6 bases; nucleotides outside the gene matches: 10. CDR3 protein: CASSTYGTGFAGELFF. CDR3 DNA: TGCGCCAGCAGCACCTACGGGACAGGGTTTGCCGGGGAGCTGTTTTTT.

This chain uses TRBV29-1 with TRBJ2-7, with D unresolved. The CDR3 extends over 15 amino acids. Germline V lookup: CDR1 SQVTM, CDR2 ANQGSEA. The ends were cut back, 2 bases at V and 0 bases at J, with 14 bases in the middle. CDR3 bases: TGCAGCGTTGAAATTATTGGCCGAAGCTCCTACGAGCAGTACTTC. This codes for CSVEIIGRSSYEQYF.